Reported below is one T cell receptor (beta chain). The antigen is unknown. Germline trimming cut 7 bases from V and 2 bases from J; bases unmatched to any gene: 5. Per the germline V gene, CDR1 is SGHRS and CDR2 is YFSETQ. This CDR3 comprises 13 residues. This entry belongs to a study of identifying expanded T cells in peripheral blood. General study results and limits: Clone count variance between approximately 2-week samples rose with total template count. Over two and four weeks, about 15 and 19 clones changed, versus roughly 1.1 between replicates.

No infections or other immune events were documented during collection. TCRdb keeps only in-frame clones here, not all; method: immunoSEQ multiplex PCR. Of 55,000 to 75,000 clones in the sample, approximately 87% were seen once. The TCR sequence derives from a person aged 18 to 70 in good health. The chain couples TRBV5-1 to TRBJ1-1, with 7 nucleotides matching TRBD1. The sample consisted of blood. The CDR3 loop reads CASCRDSNTEAFF. In DNA, the CDR3 is TGCGCCAGCTGCCGGGACAGTAACACTGAAGCTTTCTTT. The variable domain in full, with the rest retrieved from reference TRBV5-1 and TRBJ1-1, is KAGVTQTPRYLIKTRGQQVTLSCSPISGHRSVSWYQQTPGQGLQFLFEYFSETQRNKGNFPGRFSGRQFSNSRSEMNVSTLELGDSALYLCASCRDSNTEAFFGQGTRLTVV.